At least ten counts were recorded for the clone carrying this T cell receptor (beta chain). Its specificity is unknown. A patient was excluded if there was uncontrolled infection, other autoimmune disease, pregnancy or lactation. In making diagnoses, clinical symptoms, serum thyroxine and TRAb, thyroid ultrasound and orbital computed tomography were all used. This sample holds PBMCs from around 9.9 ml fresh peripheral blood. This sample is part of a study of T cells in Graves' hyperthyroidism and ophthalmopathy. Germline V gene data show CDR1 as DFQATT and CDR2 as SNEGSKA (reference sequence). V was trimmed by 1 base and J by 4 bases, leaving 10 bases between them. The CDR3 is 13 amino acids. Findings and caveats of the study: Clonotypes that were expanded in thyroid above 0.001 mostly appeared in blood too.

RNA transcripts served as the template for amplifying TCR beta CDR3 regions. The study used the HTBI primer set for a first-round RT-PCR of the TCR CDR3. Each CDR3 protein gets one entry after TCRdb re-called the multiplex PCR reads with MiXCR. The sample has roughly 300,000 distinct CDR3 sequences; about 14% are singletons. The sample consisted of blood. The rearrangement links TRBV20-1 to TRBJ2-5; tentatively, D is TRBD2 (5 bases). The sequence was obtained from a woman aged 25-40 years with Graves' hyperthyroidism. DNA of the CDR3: TGCAGTGCTAGAGCGACGGGAACAGAGACCCAGTACTTC. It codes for CSARATGTETQYF.